This T cell receptor (beta chain) was profiled in a study of cytomegalovirus exposure and HLA in healthy donors. In the study overall: Caucasian-associated ancestry cluster membership applied to approximately 84% of 398 genotyped donors. Study findings and constraints: Several of the most significant clusters appeared, in a later analysis, to be linked to common viral pathogens.

Turning to this clone: Its specificity is not known.

PCR primers comprised 60 Vbeta and 13 Jbeta primers. Assay used: immunoSEQ multiplex PCR; TCRdb lists only in-frame clones, some missing. This sample has 95,000 to 110,000 clones, with approximately 79% found just once. The sequence was obtained from a woman in her 40s in good health and CMV-seropositive. Source material: PBMCs.

The CDR3 loop is CASSVDMNTGELFF. CDR3 in DNA: TGTGCCAGCAGCGTAGATATGAACACCGGGGAGCTGTTTTTT. The chain employs TRBV9 and TRBJ2-2; no reliable D call. The CDR3 loop spans 14 amino acids. V lost 0 bases and J lost 1, with 4 bases in between. CDR1 and CDR2 (germline): SGDLS, YYNGEE.